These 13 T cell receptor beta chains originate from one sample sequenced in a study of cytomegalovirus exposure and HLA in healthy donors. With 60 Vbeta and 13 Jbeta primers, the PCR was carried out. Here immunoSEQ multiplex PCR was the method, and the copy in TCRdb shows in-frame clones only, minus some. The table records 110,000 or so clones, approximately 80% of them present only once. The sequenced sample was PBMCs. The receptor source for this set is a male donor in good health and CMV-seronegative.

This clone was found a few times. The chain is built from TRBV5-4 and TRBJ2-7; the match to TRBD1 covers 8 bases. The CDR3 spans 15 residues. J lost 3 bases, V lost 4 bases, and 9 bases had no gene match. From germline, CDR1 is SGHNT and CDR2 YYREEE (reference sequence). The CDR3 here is CASSAKDRVLYEQYF. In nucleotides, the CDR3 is TGTGCCAGCAGCGCTAAGGACAGGGTGCTCTACGAGCAGTACTTC.

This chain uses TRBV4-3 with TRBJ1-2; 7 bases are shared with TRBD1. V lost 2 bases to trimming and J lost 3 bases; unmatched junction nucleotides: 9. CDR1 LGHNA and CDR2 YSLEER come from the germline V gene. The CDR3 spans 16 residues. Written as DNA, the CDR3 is TGCGCCAGCAGCCAACACAGGGGAGGCCCGGACTATGGCTACACCTTC. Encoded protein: CASSQHRGGPDYGYTF.

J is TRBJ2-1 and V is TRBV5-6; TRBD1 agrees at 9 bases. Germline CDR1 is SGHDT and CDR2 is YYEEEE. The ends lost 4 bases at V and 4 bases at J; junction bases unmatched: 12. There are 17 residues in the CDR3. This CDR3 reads CASSNIQGATGYNEQFF. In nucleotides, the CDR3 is TGTGCCAGCAGCAATATACAGGGGGCGACGGGGTACAATGAGCAGTTCTTC.

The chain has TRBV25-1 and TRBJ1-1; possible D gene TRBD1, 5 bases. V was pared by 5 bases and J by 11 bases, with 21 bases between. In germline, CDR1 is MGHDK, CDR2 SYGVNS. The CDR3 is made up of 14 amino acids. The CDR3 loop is CASSPGDGGSSAFF. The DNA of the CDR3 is TGTGCCAGCAGTCCCGGGGACGGAGGGTCGAGTGCTTTCTTT.

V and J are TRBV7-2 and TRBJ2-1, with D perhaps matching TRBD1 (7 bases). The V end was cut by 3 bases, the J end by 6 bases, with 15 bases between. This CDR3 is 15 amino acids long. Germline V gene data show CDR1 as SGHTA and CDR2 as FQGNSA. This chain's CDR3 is CASSLMQGGGNEQFF. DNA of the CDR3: TGTGCCAGCAGCTTGATGCAGGGGGGTGGCAATGAGCAGTTCTTC.

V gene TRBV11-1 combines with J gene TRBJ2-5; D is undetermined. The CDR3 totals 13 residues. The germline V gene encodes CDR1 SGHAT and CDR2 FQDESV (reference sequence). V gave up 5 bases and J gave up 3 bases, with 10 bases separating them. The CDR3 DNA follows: TGTGCCAGCAGCCTTATTCGGGAAGAGACCCAGTACTTC. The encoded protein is CASSLIREETQYF.

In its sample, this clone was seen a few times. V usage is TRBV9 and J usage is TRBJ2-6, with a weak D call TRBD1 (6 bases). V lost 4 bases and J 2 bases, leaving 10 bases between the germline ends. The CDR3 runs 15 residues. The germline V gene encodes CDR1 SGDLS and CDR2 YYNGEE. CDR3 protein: CASSPPGAGANVLTF. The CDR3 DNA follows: TGTGCCAGCAGCCCCCCAGGGGCTGGGGCCAACGTCCTGACTTTC.

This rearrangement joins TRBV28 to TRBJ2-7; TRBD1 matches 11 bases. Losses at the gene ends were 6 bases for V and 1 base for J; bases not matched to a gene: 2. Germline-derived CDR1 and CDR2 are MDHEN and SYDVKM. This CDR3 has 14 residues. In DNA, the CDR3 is TGTGCCAGCAGCAGGGACAGGGGGTCCTACGAGCAGTACTTC. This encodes CASSRDRGSYEQYF.

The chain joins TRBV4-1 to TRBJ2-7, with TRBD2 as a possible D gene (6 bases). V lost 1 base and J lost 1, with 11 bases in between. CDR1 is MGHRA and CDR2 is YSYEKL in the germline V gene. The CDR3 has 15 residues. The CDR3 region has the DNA TGCGCCAGCAGCCAAGCCCGCGGGGATTCCTACGAGCAGTACTTC. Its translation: CASSQARGDSYEQYF.

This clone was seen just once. Here the CDR3 DNA reads TGTGCCAGCAGCCAGGGGACAGGGCCCTATAATTCACCCCTCCACTTT. This encodes CASSQGTGPYNSPLHF. J is TRBJ1-6 and V is TRBV4-2, with 9 bases aligning to TRBD1. V shed 3 bases, J shed 2 bases, and the junction held 2 bases outside the gene matches. From germline, CDR1 is LGHNA and CDR2 YNFKEQ. This CDR3 comprises 16 residues.

The CDR3 DNA follows: TGTGCCAGCAGCCGGGGACTAGCGGACTCCTACGAGCAGTACTTC. Protein product: CASSRGLADSYEQYF. This rearrangement joins TRBV11-3 to TRBJ2-7, with 11 bases identical to TRBD2. The V and J ends lost 5 bases and 0 bases, in that order; junction bases with no gene match: 3. The CDR3 has 15 residues. Germline-derived CDR1 and CDR2 are SGHNT and YENEEA.

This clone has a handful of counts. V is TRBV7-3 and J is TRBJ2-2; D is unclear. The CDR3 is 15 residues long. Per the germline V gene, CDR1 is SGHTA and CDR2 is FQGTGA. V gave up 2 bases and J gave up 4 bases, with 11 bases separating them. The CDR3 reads CASSLYASGTGELFF. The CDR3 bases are TGTGCCAGCAGCTTATATGCCTCGGGCACCGGGGAGCTGTTTTTT. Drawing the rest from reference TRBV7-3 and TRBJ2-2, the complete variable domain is GAGVSQTPSNKVTEKGKYVELRCDPISGHTALYWYRQSLGQGPEFLIYFQGTGAADDSGLPNDRFFAVRPEGSVSTLKIQRTERGDSAVYLCASSLYASGTGELFFGEGSRLTVL.

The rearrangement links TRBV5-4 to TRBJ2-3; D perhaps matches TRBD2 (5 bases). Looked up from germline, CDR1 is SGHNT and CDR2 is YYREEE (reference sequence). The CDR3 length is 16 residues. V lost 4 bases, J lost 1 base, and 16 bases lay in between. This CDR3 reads CASSLDPLGGTDTQYF. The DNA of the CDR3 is TGTGCCAGCAGCCTGGACCCCCTGGGAGGCACAGATACGCAGTATTTT.